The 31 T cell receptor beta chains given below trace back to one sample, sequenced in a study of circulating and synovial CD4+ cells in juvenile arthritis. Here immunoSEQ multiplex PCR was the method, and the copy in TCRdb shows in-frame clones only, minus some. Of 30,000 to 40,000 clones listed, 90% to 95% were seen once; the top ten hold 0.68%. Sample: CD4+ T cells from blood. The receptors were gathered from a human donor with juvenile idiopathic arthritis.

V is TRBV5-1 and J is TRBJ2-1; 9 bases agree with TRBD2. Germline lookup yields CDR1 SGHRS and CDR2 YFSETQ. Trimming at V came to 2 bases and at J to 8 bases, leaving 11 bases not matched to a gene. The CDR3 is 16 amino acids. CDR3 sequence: CASSFAGGRGVYEQFF. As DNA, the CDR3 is TGCGCCAGCAGCTTCGCGGGAGGGAGGGGGGTCTATGAGCAGTTCTTC.

The CDR3 spells CASSMTSGGYEQYF. The CDR3 DNA follows: TGTGCCAGCAGCATGACTAGCGGGGGTTACGAGCAGTACTTC. V usage is TRBV6-6 and J usage is TRBJ2-7, with 12 bases fitting TRBD2. Germline CDR1 MNHNY, CDR2 SVGAGI (reference sequence). V was clipped by 6 bases and J by 4 bases; unmatched bases: 4. There are 14 residues in the CDR3.

The CDR3 nucleotides are TGTGCCAGCAGCCCGAGGCCCCTCCCCTACGAGCAGTACTTC. This codes for CASSPRPLPYEQYF. The chain couples TRBV11-2 to TRBJ2-7; D is unclear. The V gene's germline CDR1 is SGHAT and CDR2 FQNNGV. CDR3 length equals 14 residues. The germline V and J ends were trimmed by 5 bases and 2 bases, with 13 bases remaining between them. Drawing the rest from reference TRBV11-2 and TRBJ2-7, the complete variable domain is EAGVAQSPRYKIIEKRQSVAFWCNPISGHATLYWYQQILGQGPKLLIQFQNNGVVDDSQLPKDRFSAERLKGVDSTLKIQPAKLEDSAVYLCASSPRPLPYEQYFGPGTRLTVT.

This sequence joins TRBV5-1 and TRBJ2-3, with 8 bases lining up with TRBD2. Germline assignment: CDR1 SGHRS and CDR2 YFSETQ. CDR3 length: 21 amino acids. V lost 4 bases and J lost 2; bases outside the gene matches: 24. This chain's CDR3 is CASSPNRPPLVREAVTDTQYF. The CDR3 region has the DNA TGCGCCAGCAGCCCCAACCGCCCCCCTTTGGTGCGGGAGGCCGTCACAGATACGCAGTATTTT.

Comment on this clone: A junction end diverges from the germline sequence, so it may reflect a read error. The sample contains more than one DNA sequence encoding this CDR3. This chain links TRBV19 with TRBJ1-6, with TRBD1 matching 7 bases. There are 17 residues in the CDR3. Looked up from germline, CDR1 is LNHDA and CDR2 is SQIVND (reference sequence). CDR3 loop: CASSMRGQSSYNSPLHF. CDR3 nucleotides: TGTGCCAGTAGTATGAGGGGACAGAGCTCCTATAATTCCCCCCTCCACTTT.

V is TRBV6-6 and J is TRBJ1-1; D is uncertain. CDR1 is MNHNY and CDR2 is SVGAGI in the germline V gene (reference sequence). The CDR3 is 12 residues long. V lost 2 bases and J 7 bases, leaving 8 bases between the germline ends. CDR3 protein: CASSYSPGEAFF. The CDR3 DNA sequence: TGTGCCAGCAGTTACAGTCCAGGTGAAGCTTTCTTT.

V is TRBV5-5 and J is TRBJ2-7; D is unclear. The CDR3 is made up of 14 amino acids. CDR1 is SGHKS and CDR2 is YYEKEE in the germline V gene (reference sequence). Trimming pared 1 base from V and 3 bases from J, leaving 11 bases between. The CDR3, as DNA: TGTGCCAGCAGCTTGATAACAGTTGGCTACGAGCAGTACTTC. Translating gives CASSLITVGYEQYF.

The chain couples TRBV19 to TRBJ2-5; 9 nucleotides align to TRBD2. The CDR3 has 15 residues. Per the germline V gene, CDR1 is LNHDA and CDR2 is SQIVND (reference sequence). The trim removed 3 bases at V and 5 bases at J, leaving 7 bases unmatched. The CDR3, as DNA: TGTGCCAGTAGTATCGGAGCGGGAGGAGGGGAGACCCAGTACTTC. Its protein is CASSIGAGGGETQYF.

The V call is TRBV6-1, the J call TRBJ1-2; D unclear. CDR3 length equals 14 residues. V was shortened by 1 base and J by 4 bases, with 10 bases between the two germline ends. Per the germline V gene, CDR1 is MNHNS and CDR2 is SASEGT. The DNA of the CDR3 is TGTGCCAGCAGTGAAGTCCGGGAGAGCTATGGCTACACCTTC. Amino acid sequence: CASSEVRESYGYTF.

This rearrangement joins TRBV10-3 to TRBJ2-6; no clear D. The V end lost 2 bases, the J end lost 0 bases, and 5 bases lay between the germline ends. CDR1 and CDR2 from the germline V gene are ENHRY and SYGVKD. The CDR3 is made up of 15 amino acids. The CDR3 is CAISESSSGANVLTF. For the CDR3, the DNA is TGTGCCATCAGTGAGAGTAGCTCTGGGGCCAACGTCCTGACTTTC.

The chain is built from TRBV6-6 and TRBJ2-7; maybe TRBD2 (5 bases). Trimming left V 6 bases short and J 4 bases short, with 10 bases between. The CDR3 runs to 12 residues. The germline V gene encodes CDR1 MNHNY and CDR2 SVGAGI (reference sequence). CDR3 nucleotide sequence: TGTGCCAGCAGCCCGGGGTGGTACGAGCAGTACTTC. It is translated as CASSPGWYEQYF.

The DNA of the CDR3 is TGTGCCAGCTCACCAAGACAGGGTTCCGTGGACACTGAAGCTTTCTTT. As protein: CASSPRQGSVDTEAFF. This rearrangement joins TRBV18 to TRBJ1-1; 7 nucleotides match TRBD1. V lost 2 bases, J lost 3 bases, and 9 bases stayed unmatched. Germline loops: CDR1 KGHSH, CDR2 LQKENI. The CDR3 extends over 16 amino acids.

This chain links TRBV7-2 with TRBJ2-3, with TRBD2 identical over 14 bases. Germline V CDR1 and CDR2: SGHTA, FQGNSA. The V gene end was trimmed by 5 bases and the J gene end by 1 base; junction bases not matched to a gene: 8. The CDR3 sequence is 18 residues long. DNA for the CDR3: TGTGCCAGCAGCCCGACTAGCGGGGGGGCGTACGGCACAGATACGCAGTATTTT. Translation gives CASSPTSGGAYGTDTQYF.

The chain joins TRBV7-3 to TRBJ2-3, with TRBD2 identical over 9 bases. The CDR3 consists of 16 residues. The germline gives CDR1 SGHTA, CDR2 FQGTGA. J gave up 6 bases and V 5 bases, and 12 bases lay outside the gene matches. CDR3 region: CASSLTLAGPGDTQYF. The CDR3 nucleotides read TGTGCCAGCAGCCTGACCCTAGCGGGGCCGGGTGATACGCAGTATTTT.

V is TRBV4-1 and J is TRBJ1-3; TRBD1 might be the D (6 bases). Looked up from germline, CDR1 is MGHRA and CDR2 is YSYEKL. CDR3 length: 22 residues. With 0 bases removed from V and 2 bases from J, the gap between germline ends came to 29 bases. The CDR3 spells CASSQDQIGTMSSSLPGNTIYF. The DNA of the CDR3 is TGCGCCAGCAGCCAAGACCAGATTGGGACAATGTCTTCCTCACTCCCTGGAAACACCATATATTTT.

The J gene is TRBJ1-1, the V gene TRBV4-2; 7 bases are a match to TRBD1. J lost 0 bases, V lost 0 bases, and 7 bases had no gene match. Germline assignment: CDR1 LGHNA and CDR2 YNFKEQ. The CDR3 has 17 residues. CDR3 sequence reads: CASSQEPTGVMNTEAFF. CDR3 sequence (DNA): TGTGCCAGCAGCCAAGAACCCACAGGGGTCATGAACACTGAAGCTTTCTTT.

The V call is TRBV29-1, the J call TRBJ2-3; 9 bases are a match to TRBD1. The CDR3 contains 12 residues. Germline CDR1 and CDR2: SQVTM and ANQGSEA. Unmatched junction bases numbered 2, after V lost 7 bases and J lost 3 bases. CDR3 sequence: CSAGTGTDTQYF. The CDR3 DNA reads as TGCAGCGCAGGGACAGGGACAGATACGCAGTATTTT.

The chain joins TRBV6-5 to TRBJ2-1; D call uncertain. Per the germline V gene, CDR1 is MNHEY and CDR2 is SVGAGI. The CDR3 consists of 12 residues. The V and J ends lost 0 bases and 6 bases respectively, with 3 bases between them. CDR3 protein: CASSYSRNEQFF. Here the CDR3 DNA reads TGTGCCAGCAGTTACTCGCGCAATGAGCAGTTCTTC.

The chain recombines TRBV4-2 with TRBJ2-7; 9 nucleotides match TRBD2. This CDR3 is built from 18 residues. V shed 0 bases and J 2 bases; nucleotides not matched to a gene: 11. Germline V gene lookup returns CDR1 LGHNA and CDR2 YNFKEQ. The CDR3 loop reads CASSQERNSGRRTYEQYF. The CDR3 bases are TGTGCCAGCAGCCAAGAGCGGAATAGCGGGAGAAGGACCTACGAGCAGTACTTC.

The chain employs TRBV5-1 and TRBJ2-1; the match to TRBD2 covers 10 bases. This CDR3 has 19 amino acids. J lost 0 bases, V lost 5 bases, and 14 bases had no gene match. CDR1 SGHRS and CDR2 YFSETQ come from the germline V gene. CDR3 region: CASSYPSGASGSSYNEQFF. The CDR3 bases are TGCGCCAGCAGTTATCCTAGTGGCGCTAGCGGGAGCTCCTACAATGAGCAGTTCTTC.

CDR3: CASSPRTGQETQYF. Written as DNA, the CDR3 is TGTGCCAGCAGCCCGAGGACAGGGCAGGAGACCCAGTACTTC. This chain uses TRBV11-3 with TRBJ2-5; 8 positions match TRBD1. The V and J ends lost 5 bases and 5 bases, in that order; junction bases with no gene match: 7. The germline V gene encodes CDR1 SGHNT and CDR2 YENEEA. This CDR3 is built from 14 residues.

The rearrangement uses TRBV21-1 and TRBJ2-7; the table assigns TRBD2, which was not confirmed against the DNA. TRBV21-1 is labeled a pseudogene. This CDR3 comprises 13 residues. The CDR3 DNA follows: TGTGCCAGCAGCCCCGAAGGAGACTACGAGCAGTACTTC. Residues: CASSPEGDYEQYF.

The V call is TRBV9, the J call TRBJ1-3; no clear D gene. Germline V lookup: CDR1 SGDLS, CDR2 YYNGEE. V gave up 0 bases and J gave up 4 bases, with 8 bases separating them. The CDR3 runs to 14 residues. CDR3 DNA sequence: TGTGCCAGCAGCGTAGCAACTGAAGGAAACACCATATATTTT. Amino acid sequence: CASSVATEGNTIYF.

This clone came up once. In nucleotides, the CDR3 is TGCACCAGCAGCCACGCTCCGGGGGAGGCGGGGCGTAGCTCTGGGGCCAACGTCCTGACTTTC. Its protein product is CTSSHAPGEAGRSSGANVLTF. The rearrangement links TRBV1 to TRBJ2-6; TRBD2, the table's D call, was not compared with the DNA. TRBV1 is given as a pseudogene. The CDR3 loop spans 21 amino acids.

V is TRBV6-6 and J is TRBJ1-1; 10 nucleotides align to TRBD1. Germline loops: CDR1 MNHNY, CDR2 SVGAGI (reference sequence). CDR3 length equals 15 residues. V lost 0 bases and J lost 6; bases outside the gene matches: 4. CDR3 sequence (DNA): TGTGCCAGCAGTTACTCGACAGGGGGCAGCGCTGAAGCTTTCTTT. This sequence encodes CASSYSTGGSAEAFF.

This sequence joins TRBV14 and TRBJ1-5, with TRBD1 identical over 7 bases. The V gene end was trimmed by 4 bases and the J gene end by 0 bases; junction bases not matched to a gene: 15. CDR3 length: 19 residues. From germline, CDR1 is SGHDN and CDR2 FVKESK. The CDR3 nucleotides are TGTGCCAGCAGCCCAAGGGACAGCCCATCGATTTATAGCAATCAGCCCCAGCATTTT. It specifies CASSPRDSPSIYSNQPQHF.

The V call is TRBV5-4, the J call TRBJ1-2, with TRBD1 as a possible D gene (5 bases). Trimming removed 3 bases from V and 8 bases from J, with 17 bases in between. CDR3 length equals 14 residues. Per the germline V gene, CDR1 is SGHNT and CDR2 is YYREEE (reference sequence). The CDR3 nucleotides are TGTGCCAGCAGCTCTGCTCCGGGACTTACCGGCTACACCTTC. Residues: CASSSAPGLTGYTF.

CDR3 sequence: CASSQDWSRATGELFF. The CDR3 DNA reads TGTGCCAGCAGCCAAGATTGGTCCAGGGCTACCGGGGAGCTGTTTTTT. The chain combines TRBV4-2 with TRBJ2-2; a weak D match, TRBD1 (5 bases). The germline CDR1 and CDR2 sequences are LGHNA and YNFKEQ. The V gene lost 0 bases and the J gene lost 5 bases, with 13 bases spanning the gap. The CDR3 has 16 residues.

CDR3 protein: CASSRLTGVTEAFF. The DNA of the CDR3 is TGTGCCAGCAGTAGGTTGACAGGGGTCACTGAAGCTTTCTTT. This rearrangement joins TRBV2 to TRBJ1-1; 8 bases align to TRBD1. The CDR3 totals 14 residues. Germline V gene sequence: CDR1 SNHLY, CDR2 FYNNEI. The ends lost 5 bases at V and 4 bases at J; junction bases unmatched: 6.

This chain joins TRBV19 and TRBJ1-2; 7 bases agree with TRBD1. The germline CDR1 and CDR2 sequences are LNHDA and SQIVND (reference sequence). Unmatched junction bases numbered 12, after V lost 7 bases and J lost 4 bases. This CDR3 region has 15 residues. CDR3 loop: CASTPVGGNGYGYTF. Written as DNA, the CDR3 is TGTGCCAGTACCCCGGTAGGGGGCAATGGCTATGGCTACACCTTC.

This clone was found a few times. Here the CDR3 DNA reads TGCGCCAGCAGCCCCCGTGGGACTAGCGGGGCCGGTGAGCAGTTCTTC. It yields the protein CASSPRGTSGAGEQFF. This rearrangement joins TRBV5-1 to TRBJ2-1; 13 bases fit TRBD2. V lost 4 bases and J lost 9; bases outside the gene matches: 10. This CDR3 has 16 amino acids. CDR1 is SGHRS, CDR2 YFSETQ, per germline.